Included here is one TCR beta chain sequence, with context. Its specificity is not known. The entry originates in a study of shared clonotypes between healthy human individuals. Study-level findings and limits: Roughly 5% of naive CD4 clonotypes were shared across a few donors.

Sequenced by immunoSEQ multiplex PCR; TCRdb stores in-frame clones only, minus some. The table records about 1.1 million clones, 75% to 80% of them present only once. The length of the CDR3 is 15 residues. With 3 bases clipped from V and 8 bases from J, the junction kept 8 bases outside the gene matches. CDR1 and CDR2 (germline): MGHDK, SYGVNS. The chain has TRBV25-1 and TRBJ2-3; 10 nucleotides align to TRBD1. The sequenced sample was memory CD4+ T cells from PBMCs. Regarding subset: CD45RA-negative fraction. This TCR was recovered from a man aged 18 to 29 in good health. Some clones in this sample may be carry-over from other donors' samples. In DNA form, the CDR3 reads TGTGCCAGCAGTGACAGGGACAGGGGCACGGGTACGCAGTATTTT. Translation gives CASSDRDRGTGTQYF.